The 21 T cell receptor beta chains below were found in one sample sequenced in a study of shared clonotypes between healthy human individuals. Profiled with immunoSEQ multiplex PCR; TCRdb holds only in-frame clones, not every one. This sample yields 950,000 to 1,100,000 clones, of which approximately 80% are seen a single time; around 0.6% belongs to the top ten. Sequencing input: memory CD4+ T cells from PBMCs. Subset reported: CD45RA-negative fraction. Every receptor here comes from a man aged 18-30 years in good health. Some clones in this sample may be carry-over from other donors' samples.

This clone was recorded many times. This sequence joins TRBV27 and TRBJ2-7; tentatively, D is TRBD1 (6 bases). V shed 6 bases and J shed 4 bases, with 13 bases lying between them. Germline CDR1 reads MNHEY; CDR2 reads SMNVEV (reference sequence). The CDR3 extends over 13 amino acids. The CDR3 DNA reads as TGTGCCAGCAGCCGCTTTACAGGGTACGAGCAGTACTTC. Encoded protein: CASSRFTGYEQYF.

The chain joins TRBV7-9 to TRBJ2-2; D might be TRBD2 (5 bases). This CDR3 comprises 14 residues. Trimming removed 2 bases from V and 4 bases from J, with 8 bases in between. Looked up from germline, CDR1 is SEHNR and CDR2 is FQNEAQ (reference sequence). The CDR3 nucleotides read TGTGCCAGCAGCTTATTCGCGGGCACCGGGGAGCTGTTTTTT. It is translated as CASSLFAGTGELFF.

The chain joins TRBV27 to TRBJ2-7, with D possibly matching TRBD2 (5 bases). Germline V CDR1 and CDR2: MNHEY, SMNVEV (reference sequence). This CDR3 is built from 15 residues. The V and J ends lost 0 bases and 3 bases respectively, with 12 bases between them. CDR3 sequence: CASSLSPGWVYEQYF. The CDR3 bases are TGTGCCAGCAGTTTATCTCCGGGGTGGGTCTACGAGCAGTACTTC.

The V and J genes are TRBV29-1 and TRBJ1-1, with 10 bases lining up with TRBD1. Germline trimming cut 5 bases from V and 3 bases from J; bases unmatched to any gene: 9. The CDR3 runs to 15 residues. Germline CDR1 reads SQVTM; CDR2 reads ANQGSEA. CDR3 nucleotides: TGCAGCGTTTACCCTCGACAGGGGGCGCACACTGAAGCTTTCTTT. Protein: CSVYPRQGAHTEAFF.

The V gene is TRBV11-2, the J gene TRBJ1-3, with D unclear. Trimming left V 3 bases short and J 2 bases short, with 11 bases between. Per the germline V gene, CDR1 is SGHAT and CDR2 is FQNNGV. The CDR3 spans 15 residues. The CDR3 here is CASSFSPGAGNTIYF. Written as DNA, the CDR3 is TGTGCCAGCAGCTTTTCCCCAGGAGCTGGAAACACCATATATTTT.

The chain combines TRBV5-1 with TRBJ2-2; no definite D call. The CDR3 covers 13 residues. Trimming stripped 9 bases from V and 4 bases from J, with 13 bases between. CDR1 is SGHRS and CDR2 is YFSETQ in the germline V gene. This CDR3 is CATSPELTGELFF. DNA of the CDR3: TGCGCCACCTCCCCCGAGCTCACCGGGGAGCTGTTTTTT.

This chain joins TRBV5-1 and TRBJ2-3, with 8 positions matching TRBD1. This CDR3 is built from 15 residues. V lost 3 bases and J lost 6; bases outside the gene matches: 9. Germline loops: CDR1 SGHRS, CDR2 YFSETQ. CDR3 sequence: CASSSQGAIGDTQYF. The DNA for the CDR3 is TGCGCCAGCAGCTCTCAGGGGGCAATCGGCGATACGCAGTATTTT.

Of note for this clone: This specimen includes other DNA sequences encoding the same CDR3. The J gene is TRBJ2-6, the V gene TRBV7-2; D is ambiguous. V was pared by 0 bases and J by 0 bases, with 3 bases between. CDR1 is SGHTA, CDR2 FQGNSA, per germline. The CDR3 is made up of 15 amino acids. The CDR3 DNA is TGTGCCAGCAGCTTAGCCCTCTCTGGGGCCAACGTCCTGACTTTC. Protein: CASSLALSGANVLTF.

This sequence joins TRBV7-9 and TRBJ2-6; TRBD2 might be the D (6 bases). The CDR3 sequence is 17 residues long. CDR1 SEHNR and CDR2 FQNEAQ come from the germline V gene (reference sequence). Trimming cost V 5 bases and J 1 base, with 15 bases left between them. CDR3 bases: TGTGCCAGCAGCCCCCGGGGGAGTGGGTCTGGGGCCAACGTCCTGACTTTC. This translates into CASSPRGSGSGANVLTF.

This chain joins TRBV6-1 and TRBJ1-2; D is possibly TRBD1 (5 bases). V was trimmed by 7 bases and J by 3 bases, leaving 15 bases between them. Germline loops: CDR1 MNHNS, CDR2 SASEGT. The CDR3 length is 14 residues. This CDR3 reads CASTRGGGDYGYTF. For the CDR3, the DNA is TGTGCCAGCACCCGAGGTGGGGGTGACTATGGCTACACCTTC.

V gene TRBV5-4 combines with J gene TRBJ1-1; D is uncertain. Trimming took 2 bases from V and 1 from J, leaving 6 bases between them. The V gene's germline CDR1 is SGHNT and CDR2 YYREEE (reference sequence). The CDR3 totals 13 residues. Written as DNA, the CDR3 is TGTGCCAGCAGCTTTCTCCCGAACACTGAAGCTTTCTTT. Encoded protein: CASSFLPNTEAFF.

The CDR3 protein is CASSLSPGLGNTIYF. The CDR3 DNA reads as TGTGCCAGCAGCTTGTCACCGGGACTGGGAAACACCATATATTTT. The V and J genes are TRBV5-6 and TRBJ1-3; perhaps TRBD1 as D (5 bases). Germline CDR1 is SGHDT and CDR2 is YYEEEE. Trimming pared 1 base from V and 4 bases from J, leaving 12 bases between. The length of the CDR3 is 15 residues.

The gene calls are TRBV28 and TRBJ1-5; maybe TRBD1 (5 bases). The V end was cut by 4 bases, the J end by 3 bases, with 13 bases between. The germline CDR1 and CDR2 sequences are MDHEN and SYDVKM. This CDR3 spans 15 amino acids. The CDR3, as DNA: TGTGCCAGCAGTTCCTATGACAGAAACAATCAGCCCCAGCATTTT. Translating gives CASSSYDRNNQPQHF.

The V and J genes are TRBV7-2 and TRBJ1-2; weak D call: TRBD1 (6 bases). Looked up from germline, CDR1 is SGHTA and CDR2 is FQGNSA. The CDR3 is made up of 15 amino acids. The germline V and J ends were trimmed by 2 bases and 2 bases, with 12 bases remaining between them. For the CDR3, the DNA is TGTGCCAGCAGCTTACGGACAGACTCAAACTATGGCTACACCTTC. Translation: CASSLRTDSNYGYTF.

This rearrangement joins TRBV30 to TRBJ1-4; D uncertain. The CDR3 extends over 12 amino acids. Trimming took off 5 bases at V and 6 bases at J, with 10 bases between the two ends. CDR1 and CDR2 from the germline V gene are GTSNPN and SVGIG (reference sequence). This CDR3 reads CAWADGHEKLFF. The CDR3 nucleotides read TGTGCCTGGGCGGACGGTCATGAAAAACTGTTTTTT.

This clone was observed a few times. The chain uses TRBV6-1 and TRBJ2-7; 11 nucleotides line up with TRBD1. The CDR3 sequence is 15 residues long. The V gene end was trimmed by 7 bases and the J gene end by 4 bases; junction bases not matched to a gene: 9. Germline CDR1 reads MNHNS; CDR2 reads SASEGT. In nucleotides, the CDR3 is TGTGCCAGCACCCTAGGACAGGGGGCAAATTACGAGCAGTACTTC. This sequence encodes CASTLGQGANYEQYF.

J is TRBJ1-1 and V is TRBV6-6, with D perhaps TRBD1 (6 bases). The CDR3 is 16 residues long. Germline V gene sequence: CDR1 MNHNY, CDR2 SVGAGI (reference sequence). The V and J ends lost 4 bases and 10 bases respectively, with 25 bases between them. Written as DNA, the CDR3 is TGTGCCAGCAGTTTCGGTGGGGCTGGGACAATCGGTGTAGCTTTCTTT. Its protein is CASSFGGAGTIGVAFF.

The chain joins TRBV28 to TRBJ2-7, with a weak D call TRBD1 (5 bases). The V end was cut by 3 bases, the J end by 3 bases, with 9 bases between. Per germline, CDR1 MDHEN and CDR2 SYDVKM. The CDR3 runs 13 residues. DNA for the CDR3: TGTGCCAGCAGTTTGCCAGGGATCTACGAGCAGTACTTC. This encodes CASSLPGIYEQYF.

This clone appeared a single time. The rearrangement links TRBV28 to TRBJ2-7, with 12 bases that match TRBD2. The V gene end was trimmed by 5 bases and the J gene end by 5 bases; junction bases not matched to a gene: 7. Looked up from germline, CDR1 is MDHEN and CDR2 is SYDVKM. CDR3 length equals 15 residues. CDR3 sequence: CASSPSSGRVDEQYF. CDR3 sequence (DNA): TGTGCCAGCAGTCCTTCTAGCGGGAGGGTTGACGAGCAGTACTTC.

This clone was seen only once. This rearrangement joins TRBV6-5 to TRBJ1-1, with 7 bases identical to TRBD1. This CDR3 is built from 15 residues. Germline lookup yields CDR1 MNHEY and CDR2 SVGAGI. V shed 8 bases, J shed 0 bases, and the junction held 9 bases outside the gene matches. The CDR3 DNA follows: TGTGCCAGCCGAATTAACAGGGGAATGAACACTGAAGCTTTCTTT. This encodes CASRINRGMNTEAFF.

This clone is a singleton in its sample. As DNA, the CDR3 is TGTGCCAGCAGCTTGGATCGGCCCCCGAACACTGAAGCTTTCTTT. As protein: CASSLDRPPNTEAFF. The chain joins TRBV5-8 to TRBJ1-1; D not resolved. The CDR3 is 15 residues long. V was cut by 0 bases and J by 1 base, with 10 bases left in between. Germline lookup yields CDR1 SGHTS and CDR2 YDEGEE.